The 28 T cell receptor beta chains below come from one sample, sequenced in a study of liver allograft versus peripheral blood T cells. Study-level information: Within transplanted livers, the T cell receptor repertoires were examined and compared against the repertoires present in the peripheral blood of liver transplant recipients.

TCRdb fed the reads into MiXCR, producing one record per CDR3 protein. The sample lists some 8,000 distinct CDR3 sequences, less than 20% occurring once. These receptors all stem from a human patient who had a liver transplant. The graft donor may have contributed some T cells.

This clonotype is labeled medium-sized. The V call is TRBV7-2, the J call TRBJ2-7; the D is unclear. This CDR3 is 14 amino acids long. The V gene lost 1 base and the J gene lost 0 bases, with 7 bases spanning the gap. Per the germline V gene, CDR1 is SGHTA and CDR2 is FQGNSA. The CDR3 loop reads CASSLGGISYEQYF. DNA of the CDR3: TGTGCCAGCAGCTTAGGAGGAATCTCCTACGAGCAGTACTTC.

V and J are TRBV28 and TRBJ1-4; perhaps TRBD1 as D (6 bases). The length of the CDR3 is 15 residues. Germline V gene sequence: CDR1 MDHEN, CDR2 SYDVKM. V shed 1 base and J shed 5 bases, with 11 bases lying between them. The CDR3 reads CASSLLQGLNEKLFF. The CDR3, as DNA: TGTGCCAGCAGTTTATTACAGGGTCTAAATGAAAAACTGTTTTTT.

The sample holds a few counts of this clonotype. V and J are TRBV7-2 and TRBJ2-7, with 12 bases identical to TRBD2. The V and J ends lost 0 bases and 2 bases, in that order; junction bases with no gene match: 5. The CDR3 has 17 residues. Germline-derived CDR1 and CDR2 are SGHTA and FQGNSA. CDR3: CASSLAPTSGSPYEQYF. CDR3 nucleotide sequence: TGTGCCAGCAGCTTAGCACCGACTAGCGGGAGCCCCTACGAGCAGTACTTC.

Sample share makes this clonotype medium-sized. V usage is TRBV18 and J usage is TRBJ2-2; D not resolved. Germline V lookup: CDR1 KGHSH, CDR2 LQKENI. V was trimmed by 0 bases and J by 0 bases, leaving 2 bases between them. CDR3 length: 14 amino acids. Here the CDR3 reads CASSPPSNTGELFF. The CDR3, as DNA: TGTGCCAGCTCACCACCTTCGAACACCGGGGAGCTGTTTTTT.

This clonotype is labeled medium-sized. The chain recombines TRBV6-1 with TRBJ2-7; TRBD2 is a possible D gene (5 bases). The germline V gene has CDR1 MNHNS and CDR2 SASEGT. Deletions cut 4 bases from V and 0 bases from J, with 10 bases between. This CDR3 is built from 14 residues. CDR3 sequence: CASSVNRDSYEQYF. CDR3 nucleotide sequence: TGTGCCAGCAGTGTAAACCGGGACTCCTACGAGCAGTACTTC.

This clonotype is classed as medium-sized. The chain couples TRBV18 to TRBJ2-7; maybe TRBD2 (6 bases). V was shortened by 4 bases and J by 1 base, with 23 bases between the two germline ends. Germline V gene sequence: CDR1 KGHSH, CDR2 LQKENI. The CDR3 sequence is 18 residues long. The CDR3 protein is CASSHRPPGTLRSYEQYF. The CDR3 DNA reads as TGTGCCAGCTCACACCGACCGCCAGGGACTCTCAGGTCCTACGAGCAGTACTTC.

This clonotype has a count of ten or more. The chain links TRBV6-5 to TRBJ2-3; 7 nucleotides agree with TRBD2. The V gene's germline CDR1 is MNHEY and CDR2 SVGAGI. This CDR3 contains 16 residues. The V and J ends lost 2 bases and 9 bases, in that order; junction bases with no gene match: 14. In nucleotides, the CDR3 is TGTGCCAGCAGTTACAACCCGGGAGGTGGGCTCCGGACGCAGTATTTT. As protein: CASSYNPGGGLRTQYF.

This clonotype was counted many times. The gene calls are TRBV6-6 and TRBJ1-6, with a tentative D call TRBD1 (5 bases). Germline V gene data show CDR1 as MNHNY and CDR2 as SVGAGI (reference sequence). The ends were cut back, 6 bases at V and 7 bases at J, with 13 bases in the middle. The CDR3 length is 14 residues. The CDR3 here is CASSLTDLNSPLHF. In DNA, the CDR3 is TGTGCCAGCAGCCTGACAGACTTAAATTCACCCCTCCACTTT.

CDR3 nucleotide sequence: TGTGCCAGCAGCCCGGGAGGGACTAGCGGGATCTACGAGCAGTACTTC. Its protein product is CASSPGGTSGIYEQYF. The chain employs TRBV5-4 and TRBJ2-7; 13 bases are shared with TRBD2. The CDR3 extends over 16 amino acids. Germline lookup yields CDR1 SGHNT and CDR2 YYREEE (reference sequence). After removal of 4 bases from V and 3 bases from J, the junction contained 7 bases not matched to a gene. Combining the CDR3 with reference TRBV5-4 and TRBJ2-7 gives the whole variable domain ETGVTQSPTHLIKTRGQQVTLRCSSQSGHNTVSWYQQALGQGPQFIFQYYREEENGRGNFPPRFSGLQFPNYSSELNVNALELDDSALYLCASSPGGTSGIYEQYFGPGTRLTVT.

This clonotype was seen repeatedly, ten times or more. V usage is TRBV19 and J usage is TRBJ1-1, with D possibly TRBD1 on 5 matching bases. This CDR3 region has 14 residues. V lost 6 bases to trimming and J lost 1 base, with 12 bases between them. CDR1 and CDR2 (germline): LNHDA, SQIVND (reference sequence). The CDR3 nucleotides are TGTGCCAGTAGCTGGGGGGTGGAGAACACTGAAGCTTTCTTT. This translates into CASSWGVENTEAFF.

In its sample, this clonotype ranks as medium-sized. The CDR3 loop is CASSPQGTGGNYGYTF. The CDR3 bases are TGTGCCAGTAGTCCTCAAGGGACAGGGGGGAACTATGGCTACACCTTC. The gene calls are TRBV19 and TRBJ1-2; 11 bases align to TRBD1. Trimming at V came to 5 bases and at J to 2 bases, leaving 7 bases not matched to a gene. The CDR3 extends over 16 amino acids. The V gene's germline CDR1 is LNHDA and CDR2 SQIVND (reference sequence). The variable domain in full, with the rest retrieved from reference TRBV19 and TRBJ1-2, is DGGITQSPKYLFRKEGQNVTLSCEQNLNHDAMYWYRQDPGQGLRLIYYSQIVNDFQKGDIAEGYSVSREKKESFPLTVTSAQKNPTAFYLCASSPQGTGGNYGYTFGSGTRLTVV.

The count of this clonotype is one. One junction end does not reproduce the germline sequence, and a read error may be involved. The V call is TRBV6-2 or TRBV6-3, the J call TRBJ1-2, with 7 bases aligning to TRBD1. This CDR3 has 14 amino acids. The germline gives CDR1 MNHEY, CDR2 SVGEGT. The CDR3 nucleotides are TGTGCCGGCAGCAGGGGACAGATTAACTATGGCTTCACCTTC. Encoded protein: CAGSRGQINYGFTF.

This chain links TRBV5-4 with TRBJ1-3, with TRBD1 identical over 7 bases. In germline, CDR1 is SGHNT, CDR2 YYREEE (reference sequence). The CDR3 is 16 residues long. V was clipped by 4 bases and J by 0 bases; unmatched bases: 7. The CDR3 loop reads CASSRDSDFSGNTIYF. The DNA of the CDR3 is TGTGCCAGCAGCCGGGACAGTGACTTCTCTGGAAACACCATATATTTT.

This clonotype rates as medium-sized. This chain links TRBV5-6 with TRBJ2-1; D might be TRBD2 (7 bases). Trimming took 4 bases from V and 0 from J, leaving 17 bases between them. The CDR3 is 17 amino acids. Per germline, CDR1 SGHDT and CDR2 YYEEEE. The CDR3 DNA reads as TGTGCCAGCAGCCTATGGGGGGGGCCTGGCTCCTACAATGAGCAGTTCTTC. This translates into CASSLWGGPGSYNEQFF.

This clonotype was picked up a small number of times. The genes are TRBV30 and TRBJ2-1; TRBD2 aligns across 8 bases. Unmatched junction bases numbered 6, after V lost 4 bases and J lost 7 bases. Germline V CDR1 and CDR2: GTSNPN, SVGIG (reference sequence). This CDR3 comprises 13 residues. The CDR3 protein is CAWTGGAANEQFF. CDR3 nucleotide sequence: TGTGCCTGGACCGGGGGGGCCGCAAATGAGCAGTTCTTC. Variable domain in full (rest from reference TRBV30 and TRBJ2-1): SQTIHQWPATLVQPVGSPLSLECTVEGTSNPNLYWYRQAAGRGLQLLFYSVGIGQISSEVPQNLSASRPQDRQFILSSKKLLLSDSGFYLCAWTGGAANEQFFGPGTRLTVL.

This clonotype is deemed medium-sized. The chain employs TRBV29-1 and TRBJ1-3; D is undetermined. Trimming cost V 5 bases and J 1 base, with 3 bases left between them. The length of the CDR3 is 11 residues. The germline V gene encodes CDR1 SQVTM and CDR2 ANQGSEA. In nucleotides, the CDR3 is TGCAGCGTTTGGTCTGGAAACACCATATATTTT. Its translation is CSVWSGNTIYF.

The rearrangement uses TRBV28 and TRBJ1-1; D is ambiguous. The CDR3 consists of 14 residues. Germline V gene lookup returns CDR1 MDHEN and CDR2 SYDVKM. The V and J ends lost 4 bases and 0 bases respectively, with 9 bases between them. This chain's CDR3 is CASSSTGMNTEAFF. As DNA, the CDR3 is TGTGCCAGCAGTTCGACGGGCATGAACACTGAAGCTTTCTTT.

V is TRBV20-1 and J is TRBJ1-1; D may be TRBD1 (6 bases). Germline V gene data show CDR1 as DFQATT and CDR2 as SNEGSKA (reference sequence). This CDR3 is built from 11 residues. CDR3 residues: CRGARGTEAFF. CDR3 nucleotides: TGCAGGGGGGCACGAGGCACTGAAGCTTTCTTT.

The rearrangement joins TRBV27 to TRBJ1-5; D remains ambiguous. This CDR3 is built from 15 residues. Germline V gene data show CDR1 as MNHEY and CDR2 as SMNVEV (reference sequence). V lost 4 bases and J 4 bases, leaving 14 bases between the germline ends. The CDR3 loop is CASSSSLNGNQPQHF. The DNA for the CDR3 is TGTGCCAGCAGTTCTAGTCTTAATGGGAATCAGCCCCAGCATTTT.

By sample fraction, this clonotype is medium-sized. This chain uses TRBV27 with TRBJ2-7; possible D gene TRBD2, 6 bases. V was pared by 5 bases and J by 0 bases, with 11 bases between. The CDR3 sequence is 14 residues long. Germline V CDR1 and CDR2: MNHEY, SMNVEV (reference sequence). CDR3 residues: CASSEGGGSYEQYF. CDR3 bases: TGTGCCAGCAGTGAGGGAGGAGGCTCCTACGAGCAGTACTTC.

The genes are TRBV20-1 and TRBJ1-5, with a possible D match to TRBD1 (5 bases). Looked up from germline, CDR1 is DFQATT and CDR2 is SNEGSKA (reference sequence). With 1 base removed from V and 1 base from J, the gap between germline ends came to 20 bases. This CDR3 region has 18 residues. The CDR3 region has the DNA TGCAGTGCTAGAGGAAAGACAGACCAATGGTCCAGCAATCAGCCCCAGCATTTT. Translated, it gives CSARGKTDQWSSNQPQHF.

Relative to its sample, this clonotype is medium-sized. The DNA of the CDR3 is TGTGCCAGCTCACCACTCCGGGAAGAGACCCAGTACTTC. This codes for CASSPLREETQYF. The chain recombines TRBV18 with TRBJ2-5; D remains unclear. V was pared by 1 base and J by 3 bases, with 6 bases between. Germline-derived CDR1 and CDR2 are KGHSH and LQKENI. This CDR3 spans 13 amino acids.

The chain links TRBV20-1 to TRBJ2-1; 7 bases fit TRBD2. Trimming cost V 3 bases and J 0 bases; bases outside gene matches: 14. Germline V gives CDR1 DFQATT, CDR2 SNEGSKA (reference sequence). The CDR3 consists of 18 residues. CDR3 loop: CSARTGAREELSYNEQFF. CDR3 nucleotides: TGCAGTGCTAGGACTGGAGCCCGGGAGGAACTCTCCTACAATGAGCAGTTCTTC.

The chain couples TRBV6-5 to TRBJ2-7; 9 positions match TRBD1. Germline CDR1 and CDR2: MNHEY and SVGAGI. Germline trimming cut 5 bases from V and 5 bases from J; bases unmatched to any gene: 7. The CDR3 spans 14 residues. The CDR3 DNA follows: TGTGCCAGCAGTGCGGGACAGGGAGTCGACGAGCAGTACTTC. As protein: CASSAGQGVDEQYF.

In this sample, this clonotype is medium-sized. V is TRBV16 and J is TRBJ1-2; no definite D call. V was clipped by 0 bases and J by 3 bases, with 8 bases between them. The CDR3 totals 14 residues. Germline V gene lookup returns CDR1 KGHSY and CDR2 FQNENV. The CDR3 region has the DNA TGTGCCAGCAGCCAATCGCGGGAGTACTATGGCTACACCTTC. This codes for CASSQSREYYGYTF.

This sequence joins TRBV20-1 and TRBJ2-1; 7 nucleotides match TRBD1. Per the germline V gene, CDR1 is DFQATT and CDR2 is SNEGSKA (reference sequence). CDR3 size: 18 residues. The V gene end was trimmed by 6 bases and the J gene end by 0 bases; junction bases not matched to a gene: 17. In nucleotides, the CDR3 is TGCAGTGCCCTCTGGTGGCAGGGGGAAGGGGGCTCCTACAATGAGCAGTTCTTC. Protein: CSALWWQGEGGSYNEQFF.

The V gene is TRBV7-2, the J gene TRBJ2-5; perhaps TRBD2 as D (6 bases). The V gene lost 2 bases and the J gene lost 2 bases, with 15 bases spanning the gap. CDR1 is SGHTA and CDR2 is FQGNSA in the germline V gene. This CDR3 is 16 amino acids long. CDR3 DNA sequence: TGTGCCAGCAGCTTATCGACGGGGGACTCACAAGAGACCCAGTACTTC. Protein sequence: CASSLSTGDSQETQYF.

By its share, this clonotype is medium-sized. The chain has TRBV28 and TRBJ2-7; maybe TRBD1 (6 bases). CDR1 and CDR2 from the germline V gene are MDHEN and SYDVKM. The CDR3 runs to 16 residues. V lost 6 bases and J lost 0, with 18 bases in between. The chain's CDR3 is CASRSHRVYNSYEQYF. The CDR3 nucleotides are TGTGCCAGCAGGTCCCACAGGGTCTACAACTCCTACGAGCAGTACTTC. The full variable domain, in which reference TRBV28 and TRBJ2-7 provide the parts outside the CDR3, is DVKVTQSSRYLVKRTGEKVFLECVQDMDHENMFWYRQDPGLGLRLIYFSYDVKMKEKGDIPEGYSVSREKKERFSLILESASTNQTSMYLCASRSHRVYNSYEQYFGPGTRLTVT.